This TCR beta chain was profiled in a study of T-cell memory formation after mild COVID-19. The overall study: The TCR clusters were mostly specific to one donor. Study-level findings and limits: Second-wave clones with a day 37 peak had unconfirmed SARS-CoV-2 specificity. Largely, contracting CD4+ clones fell within CM and EM, and contracting CD8+ clones within EMRA.

This clonotype has a handful of counts. Its antigen is not known. V lost 5 bases and J lost 0; bases outside the gene matches: 12. Germline values: CDR1 MNHEY, CDR2 SVGAGI. This CDR3 contains 19 residues. The authors produced TCR alpha and TCR beta cDNA libraries with sample barcodes and UMIs by 5'RACE using constant-segment primers. From the 5' RACE reads, TCRdb called clonotypes with MiXCR, one entry per CDR3 protein. The sample holds a few hundred thousand distinct CDR3 sequences, 20% to 25% seen once. This clonotype originated in an adult woman who had mild COVID-19 (a few samples of this study predate the infection). Cell type and time point are not known. This chain uses TRBV6-5 with TRBJ2-3, with 12 bases fitting TRBD2. Sequenced material: PBMCs or a T cell subset sorted from them (not recorded which). This CDR3 reads CASSRTPGLAGFSTDTQYF. The CDR3 DNA is TGTGCCAGCAGTCGGACCCCCGGACTAGCGGGATTTAGCACAGATACGCAGTATTTT.